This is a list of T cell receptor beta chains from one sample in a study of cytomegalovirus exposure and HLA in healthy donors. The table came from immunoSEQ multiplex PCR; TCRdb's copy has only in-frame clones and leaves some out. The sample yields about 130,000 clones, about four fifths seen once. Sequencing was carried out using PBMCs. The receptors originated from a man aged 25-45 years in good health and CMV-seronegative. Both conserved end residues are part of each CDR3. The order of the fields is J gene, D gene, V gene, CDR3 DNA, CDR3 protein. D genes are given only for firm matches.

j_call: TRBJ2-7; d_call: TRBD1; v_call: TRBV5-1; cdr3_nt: TGCGCCAGCAGCTGGGGACAGGGGGCGAAGAACGAGCAGTACTTC; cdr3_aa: CASSWGQGAKNEQYF
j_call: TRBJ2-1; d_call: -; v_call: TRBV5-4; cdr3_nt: TGTGCCAGCAGCTTGGACAGGGAACCCTACAATGAGCAGTTCTTC; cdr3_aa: CASSLDREPYNEQFF
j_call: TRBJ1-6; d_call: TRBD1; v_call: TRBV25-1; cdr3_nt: TGTGCCAGCAGTGAGGGACAGCCTAATTCACCCCTCCACTTT; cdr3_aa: CASSEGQPNSPLHF
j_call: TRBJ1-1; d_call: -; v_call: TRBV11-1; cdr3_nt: TGTGCCAGCAGCTCAAGAGGAGAAATGAACACTGAAGCTTTCTTT; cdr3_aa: CASSSRGEMNTEAFF
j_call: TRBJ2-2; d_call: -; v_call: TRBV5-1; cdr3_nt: TGCGCCAGCAGCTTGGGGGCAACCGGGGAGCTGTTTTTT; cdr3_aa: CASSLGATGELFF
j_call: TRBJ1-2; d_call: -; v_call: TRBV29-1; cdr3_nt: TGCAGCGTTGAAGTGGCCCTGCAGGGGAGCTATGGCTACACCTTC; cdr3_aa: CSVEVALQGSYGYTF
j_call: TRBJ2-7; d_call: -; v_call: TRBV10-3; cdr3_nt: TGTGCCATCAGTGACGCCAGGGGATCCTACGAGCAGTACTTC; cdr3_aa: CAISDARGSYEQYF
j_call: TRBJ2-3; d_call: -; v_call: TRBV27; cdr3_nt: TGTGCCAGCAGTTTAGGGGGGGCGACTATCCTCACAGATACGCAGTATTTT; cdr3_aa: CASSLGGATILTDTQYF
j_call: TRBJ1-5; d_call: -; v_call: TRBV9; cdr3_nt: TGTGCCAGCAGCCCAGAGGCATCCCTCTTGTCCCAGCATTTT; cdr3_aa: CASSPEASLLSQHF
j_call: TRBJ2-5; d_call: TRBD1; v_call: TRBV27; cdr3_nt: TGTGCCAGCAGTCTGGGACAGGGGGGGGCCCAGTACTTC; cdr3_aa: CASSLGQGGAQYF
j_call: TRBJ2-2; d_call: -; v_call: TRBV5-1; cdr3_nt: TGCGCCAGCTATGTCGGCGGTAACACCGGGGAGCTGTTTTTT; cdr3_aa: CASYVGGNTGELFF
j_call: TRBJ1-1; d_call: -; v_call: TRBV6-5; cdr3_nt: TGTGCCAGCAGTTTCCAGTGGAACACTGAAGCTTTCTTT; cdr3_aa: CASSFQWNTEAFF
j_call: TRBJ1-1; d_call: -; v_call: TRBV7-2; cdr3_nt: TGTGCCAGCAGCTTAGTTTTTCGAGGGACTGAAGCTTTCTTT; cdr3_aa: CASSLVFRGTEAFF
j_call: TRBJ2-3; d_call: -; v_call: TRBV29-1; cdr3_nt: TGCAGCGGGCGGAGGGGCACAGATACGCAGTATTTT; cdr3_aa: CSGRRGTDTQYF
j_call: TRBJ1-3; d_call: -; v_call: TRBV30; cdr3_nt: TGTGCCTGGAGTACAGTTGGAAACACCATATATTTT; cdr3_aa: CAWSTVGNTIYF